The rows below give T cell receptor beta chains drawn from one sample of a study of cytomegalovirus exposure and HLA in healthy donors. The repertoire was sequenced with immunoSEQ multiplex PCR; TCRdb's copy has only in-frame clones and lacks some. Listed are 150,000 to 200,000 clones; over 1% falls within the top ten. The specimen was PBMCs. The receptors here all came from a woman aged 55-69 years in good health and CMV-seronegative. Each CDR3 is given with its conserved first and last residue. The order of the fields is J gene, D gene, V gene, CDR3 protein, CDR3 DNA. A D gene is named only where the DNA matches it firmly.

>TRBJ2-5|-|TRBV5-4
CASSLGTVQETQYF
TGTGCCAGCAGCTTGGGGACAGTCCAAGAGACCCAGTACTTC
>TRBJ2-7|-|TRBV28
CASSLCVKRTSYEQYF
TGTGCCAGCAGTTTATGTGTAAAGCGGACCTCCTACGAGCAGTACTTC
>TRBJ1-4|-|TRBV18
CASSPQEGEKLFF
TGTGCCAGCTCACCACAGGAGGGGGAAAAACTGTTTTTT
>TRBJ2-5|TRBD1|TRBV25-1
CASSTPDRKETQYF
TGTGCCAGCAGTACCCCGGACAGGAAAGAGACCCAGTACTTC
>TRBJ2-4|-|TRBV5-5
CASTFVEENIQYF
TGTGCCAGCACCTTTGTCGAGGAAAACATTCAGTACTTC
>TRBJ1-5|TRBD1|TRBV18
CASSSDRGQPQHF
TGTGCCAGCTCTTCGGACAGGGGGCAGCCCCAGCATTTT
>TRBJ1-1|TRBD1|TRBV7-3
CASSSTGITEAFF
TGTGCCAGCAGCTCGACAGGGATCACTGAAGCTTTCTTT
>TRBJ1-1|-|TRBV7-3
CASSLTQTGLNTEAFF
TGTGCCAGCAGCTTAACACAGACAGGCTTGAACACTGAAGCTTTCTTT
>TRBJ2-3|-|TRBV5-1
CASSLFSDRAGGTDTQYF
TGCGCCAGCAGCTTGTTTTCGGACAGGGCGGGGGGCACAGATACGCAGTATTTT
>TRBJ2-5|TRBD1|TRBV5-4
CASSRPGQGETQYF
TGTGCCAGCAGCCGGCCGGGACAGGGAGAGACCCAGTACTTC
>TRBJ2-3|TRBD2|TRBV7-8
CASRPYRLARTDTQYF
TGTGCCAGCAGACCATACCGACTAGCCCGCACAGATACGCAGTATTTT
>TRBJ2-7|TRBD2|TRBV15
CATSREAGGGSYEQYF
TGTGCCACCAGCAGAGAGGCGGGAGGAGGATCCTACGAGCAGTACTTC
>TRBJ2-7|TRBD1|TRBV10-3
CASRTGGYEQYF
TGTGCCTCGCGGACAGGGGGCTACGAGCAGTACTTC
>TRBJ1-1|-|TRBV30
CAWSVTDRGAAREGAFF
TGTGCCTGGAGTGTAACGGACCGGGGGGCCGCCCGGGAGGGGGCTTTCTTT
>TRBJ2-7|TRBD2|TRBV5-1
CASSLGTSGGVEQYF
TGCGCCAGCAGCCTCGGGACTAGCGGGGGGGTTGAGCAGTACTTC
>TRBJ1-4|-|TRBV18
CASSSRLDEKLFF
TGTGCCAGCTCATCGCGGTTAGATGAAAAACTGTTTTTT
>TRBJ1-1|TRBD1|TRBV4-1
CASSQRTGLNTEAFF
TGCGCCAGCAGCCAACGGACAGGGTTGAACACTGAAGCTTTCTTT
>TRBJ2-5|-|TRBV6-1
CASSEHRAGETQYF
TGTGCCAGCAGTGAACACAGGGCGGGCGAGACCCAGTACTTC
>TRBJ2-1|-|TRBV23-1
CASSQSWGQQFF
TGCGCCAGCAGTCAATCGTGGGGCCAGCAGTTCTTC
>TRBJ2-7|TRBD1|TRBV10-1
CASSGAGTESLTYEQYF
TGCGCCAGCAGTGGGGCCGGGACAGAGTCTCTTACCTACGAGCAGTACTTC